These 7 T cell receptor beta chains share one sample of origin, sequenced in a study of T cell responses to AZD1222 COVID-19 vaccine. Data came from immunoSEQ multiplex PCR; TCRdb stores just in-frame clones and leaves some out. Of 150,000 to 250,000 clones listed, about nine tenths are singletons. The sample consisted of peripheral blood, taken 28 days after the second AZD1222 dose. The receptors stem from an adult who received the AZD1222 COVID-19 vaccine.

The chain employs TRBV10-3 and TRBJ2-7; D call uncertain. The CDR3 spans 12 residues. V lost 0 bases and J lost 3, with 3 bases in between. The V gene's germline CDR1 is ENHRY and CDR2 SYGVKD. CDR3 bases: TGTGCCATCAGTGAGTCGCACTACGAGCAGTACTTC. Protein sequence: CAISESHYEQYF.

The V gene is TRBV9, the J gene TRBJ1-3, with D maybe TRBD1 (6 bases). CDR3 length equals 13 residues. Trimming removed 3 bases from V and 11 bases from J, with 15 bases in between. Looked up from germline, CDR1 is SGDLS and CDR2 is YYNGEE. CDR3 sequence: CASSGTGHVAIYF. The CDR3 region has the DNA TGTGCCAGCAGCGGAACAGGGCATGTCGCCATATATTTT.

V is TRBV9 and J is TRBJ1-6, with D possibly matching TRBD1 (5 bases). Trimming removed 0 bases from V and 7 bases from J, with 8 bases in between. Germline V CDR1 and CDR2: SGDLS, YYNGEE. The CDR3 length is 14 residues. The CDR3 is CASSVDNRNSPLHF. In DNA form, the CDR3 reads TGTGCCAGCAGCGTAGATAACAGGAATTCACCCCTCCACTTT.

V is TRBV6-5 and J is TRBJ1-6; D is unresolved. The V gene's germline CDR1 is MNHEY and CDR2 SVGAGI. V was cut by 5 bases and J by 10 bases, with 15 bases left in between. The CDR3 runs to 14 residues. The CDR3 coding sequence is TGTGCCAGCAGTCTCGACCTAGGTCGGTCACCCCTCCACTTT. It encodes CASSLDLGRSPLHF.

This chain uses TRBV29-1 with TRBJ2-6; TRBD1 is a possible D gene (6 bases). The CDR3 runs to 16 residues. CDR1 is SQVTM and CDR2 is ANQGSEA in the germline V gene. Trimming took off 4 bases at V and 1 base at J, with 14 bases between the two ends. In DNA, the CDR3 is TGCAGCGTTGCGAGGGATACAGGGTCTGGGGCCAACGTCCTGACTTTC. Its protein product is CSVARDTGSGANVLTF.

This clone has just a few counts. The chain links TRBV25-1 to TRBJ2-1; the D is unclear. The CDR3 runs 13 residues. The germline CDR1 and CDR2 sequences are MGHDK and SYGVNS. V lost 6 bases and J lost 4, with 10 bases in between. The CDR3 sequence: CASSPWEYNEQFF. In nucleotides, the CDR3 is TGTGCCAGCAGCCCTTGGGAATACAATGAGCAGTTCTTC.

The V call is TRBV19, the J call TRBJ2-7; D unresolved. Trimming took off 10 bases at V and 3 bases at J, with 34 bases between the two ends. CDR3 length equals 19 residues. Germline loops: CDR1 LNHDA, CDR2 SQIVND (reference sequence). The CDR3: CANPSAILKPALAHYEQYF. CDR3 coding DNA: TGTGCCAACCCGAGTGCCATCTTAAAGCCGGCCTTGGCGCACTACGAGCAGTACTTC.